These 21 T cell receptor beta chains came from one sample sequenced in a study of shared T cell receptors in the human thymus. Produced via immunoSEQ multiplex PCR; TCRdb's table is partial and in-frame only. This table has 72,000 or so clones, about 95% appearing once. The sequencing sample was made of thymocytes. Receptors were obtained from a human donor.

This clone has a single count. The V gene is TRBV4-1, the J gene TRBJ1-1, with D perhaps matching TRBD1 (5 bases). The CDR3 has 19 residues. Trimming shortened V by 3 bases and J by 5 bases, and 28 bases separated the two germline ends. Germline values: CDR1 MGHRA, CDR2 YSYEKL. The chain's CDR3 is CASSQAQFFIGGARTEAFF. CDR3 nucleotide sequence: TGCGCCAGCAGCCAGGCTCAGTTCTTTATTGGAGGGGCGCGGACTGAAGCTTTCTTT.

This chain joins TRBV27 and TRBJ1-2, with a weak D call TRBD1 (6 bases). The CDR3 loop spans 14 amino acids. V lost 3 bases, J lost 7 bases, and 15 bases lay in between. Germline CDR1 is MNHEY and CDR2 is SMNVEV (reference sequence). For the CDR3, the DNA is TGTGCCAGCAGTTTTAATTTACAGGGTCGTGGCTACACCTTC. Encoded protein: CASSFNLQGRGYTF.

The chain combines TRBV6-5 with TRBJ2-7, with 9 bases that match TRBD1. V was pared by 5 bases and J by 3 bases, with 5 bases of the junction left unmatched. CDR3 size: 14 residues. The germline V gene has CDR1 MNHEY and CDR2 SVGAGI. The CDR3 DNA is TGTGCCAGCAGTCACCGGGACAGGGACTACGAGCAGTACTTC. This gives the protein CASSHRDRDYEQYF.

The chain joins TRBV7-8 to TRBJ1-1, with TRBD1 matching 10 bases. J lost 5 bases, V lost 3 bases, and 9 bases had no gene match. Germline-derived CDR1 and CDR2 are SGHVS and FQNEAQ. The CDR3 sequence is 16 residues long. CDR3 in amino acids: CASSFHRDRGPTEAFF. The CDR3 DNA sequence: TGTGCCAGCAGCTTTCACCGGGACAGGGGCCCAACTGAAGCTTTCTTT.

The chain couples TRBV2 to TRBJ2-5; a possible D gene is TRBD2 (6 bases). V was trimmed by 7 bases and J by 3 bases, leaving 15 bases between them. From germline, CDR1 is SNHLY and CDR2 FYNNEI. The length of the CDR3 is 14 residues. The CDR3 reads CASNKGLNKETQYF. CDR3 sequence (DNA): TGTGCCAGCAACAAAGGACTAAACAAAGAGACCCAGTACTTC.

In DNA form, the CDR3 reads TGTGCCAGTAGCCCAAAGCGGACAGTTCAGGCCTACGAGCAGTACTTC. It is translated as CASSPKRTVQAYEQYF. This sequence joins TRBV19 and TRBJ2-7, with D perhaps matching TRBD1 (6 bases). In germline, CDR1 is LNHDA, CDR2 SQIVND (reference sequence). V lost 6 bases to trimming and J lost 2 bases, with 20 bases between them. This CDR3 has 16 amino acids. The full variable domain, in which reference TRBV19 and TRBJ2-7 provide the parts outside the CDR3, is DGGITQSPKYLFRKEGQNVTLSCEQNLNHDAMYWYRQDPGQGLRLIYYSQIVNDFQKGDIAEGYSVSREKKESFPLTVTSAQKNPTAFYLCASSPKRTVQAYEQYFGPGTRLTVT.

This chain joins TRBV9 and TRBJ2-3; D gene uncertain. Looked up from germline, CDR1 is SGDLS and CDR2 is YYNGEE. The V gene lost 3 bases and the J gene lost 6 bases, with 11 bases spanning the gap. The CDR3 is made up of 13 amino acids. In DNA, the CDR3 is TGTGCCAGCAGCGCACCCCAGATGGATACGCAGTATTTT. This codes for CASSAPQMDTQYF.

The chain carries TRBV28 and TRBJ2-7, with TRBD1 as a possible D gene (5 bases). CDR1 is MDHEN, CDR2 SYDVKM, per germline. The V and J ends lost 3 bases and 3 bases respectively, with 15 bases between them. The CDR3 runs to 15 residues. CDR3 amino acids: CASSFRTPPGYEQYF. The DNA for the CDR3 is TGTGCCAGCAGTTTTCGGACACCGCCCGGCTACGAGCAGTACTTC.

This chain links TRBV5-1 with TRBJ2-1; TRBD1 agrees at 7 bases. CDR3 length: 15 residues. Trimming cost V 2 bases and J 3 bases; bases outside gene matches: 5. Germline values: CDR1 SGHRS, CDR2 YFSETQ. The CDR3 reads CASSLTGQLYNEQFF. The CDR3 nucleotides read TGCGCCAGCAGCTTAACGGGACAGCTCTACAATGAGCAGTTCTTC. Supplemented by reference TRBV5-1 and TRBJ2-1, the full variable domain reads KAGVTQTPRYLIKTRGQQVTLSCSPISGHRSVSWYQQTPGQGLQFLFEYFSETQRNKGNFPGRFSGRQFSNSRSEMNVSTLELGDSALYLCASSLTGQLYNEQFFGPGTRLTVL.

The genes are TRBV9 and TRBJ1-5; perhaps TRBD1 as D (5 bases). Germline V gene lookup returns CDR1 SGDLS and CDR2 YYNGEE. With 0 bases removed from V and 5 bases from J, the gap between germline ends came to 9 bases. The CDR3 has 14 residues. The CDR3 nucleotides are TGTGCCAGCAGCGTAGGAACGGGACATCAGCCCCAGCATTTT. It codes for CASSVGTGHQPQHF.

V gene TRBV4-1 combines with J gene TRBJ2-3; D might be TRBD1 or TRBD2, each matching 6 bases. Between the trimmed V and J ends, which lost 7 bases and 2 bases, there was a span of 16 bases. The length of the CDR3 is 15 residues. Germline assignment: CDR1 MGHRA and CDR2 YSYEKL. The CDR3 protein is CASKQGLGVTDTQYF. In DNA, the CDR3 is TGCGCCAGCAAACAGGGACTGGGGGTCACAGATACGCAGTATTTT.

The chain couples TRBV18 to TRBJ2-3; 8 bases are shared with TRBD2. The CDR3 loop spans 15 amino acids. Unmatched junction bases numbered 5, after V lost 3 bases and J lost 3 bases. The germline V gene has CDR1 KGHSH and CDR2 LQKENI. The CDR3 is CASSPELAGTDTQYF. The CDR3 nucleotides read TGTGCCAGCTCACCTGAGCTAGCGGGTACAGATACGCAGTATTTT.

The J gene is TRBJ2-7, the V gene TRBV4-2; D tentatively fits TRBD1 or TRBD2 (6 bases each). V gave up 4 bases and J gave up 2 bases, with 21 bases separating them. CDR1 and CDR2 from the germline V gene are LGHNA and YNFKEQ. The CDR3 consists of 17 residues. The CDR3 sequence is CASSPSRTVGGTYEQYF. CDR3 nucleotides: TGTGCCAGCAGCCCTTCCCGGACAGTTGGGGGGACCTACGAGCAGTACTTC.

The gene calls are TRBV2 and TRBJ1-1; TRBD1 agrees at 9 bases. This CDR3 spans 20 amino acids. Trimming took 3 bases from V and 7 from J; bases not matched to a gene: 24. Germline V gene data show CDR1 as SNHLY and CDR2 as FYNNEI. CDR3 loop: CASSDPTGGTGQKVPNEAFF. The CDR3 DNA follows: TGTGCCAGCAGTGATCCTACGGGGGGGACAGGGCAGAAGGTACCGAATGAAGCTTTCTTT. Complete variable domain (other parts from reference TRBV2 and TRBJ1-1): EPEVTQTPSHQVTQMGQEVILRCVPISNHLYFYWYRQILGQKVEFLVSFYNNEISEKSEIFDDQFSVERPDGSNFTLKIRSTKLEDSAMYFCASSDPTGGTGQKVPNEAFFGQGTRLTVV.

The gene calls are TRBV21-1 and TRBJ1-1; the table names TRBD1, a call not compared with the DNA. TRBV21-1 is reported as a pseudogene. The CDR3 sequence is 18 residues long. Here the CDR3 reads CASSKKVGLTGRNTEAFF. CDR3 DNA: TGTGCCAGCAGCAAAAAAGTGGGGTTGACAGGGCGGAACACTGAAGCTTTCTTT.

The V gene is TRBV5-1, the J gene TRBJ1-1; D remains ambiguous. The CDR3 runs 12 residues. In germline, CDR1 is SGHRS, CDR2 YFSETQ. Trimming left V 3 bases short and J 5 bases short, with 8 bases between. CDR3 bases: TGCGCCAGCAGCTCTGGGTGGACTGAAGCTTTCTTT. Encoded protein: CASSSGWTEAFF. Combining the CDR3 with reference TRBV5-1 and TRBJ1-1 gives the whole variable domain KAGVTQTPRYLIKTRGQQVTLSCSPISGHRSVSWYQQTPGQGLQFLFEYFSETQRNKGNFPGRFSGRQFSNSRSEMNVSTLELGDSALYLCASSSGWTEAFFGQGTRLTVV.

This chain connects TRBV23-1 to TRBJ1-6; TRBD1 matches at 9 bases. TRBV23-1 has ORF status, its function being uncertain. The length of the CDR3 is 15 residues. Trimming took 3 bases from V and 9 from J; bases not matched to a gene: 6. In DNA, the CDR3 is TGCGCCAGCAGTCACCCGGACAGGGGAGCTTCACCCCTCCACTTT. Amino acid sequence: CASSHPDRGASPLHF.

The chain is built from TRBV11-3 and TRBJ2-7; D call uncertain. The germline V and J ends were trimmed by 5 bases and 2 bases, with 22 bases remaining between them. This CDR3 spans 17 amino acids. The germline V gene has CDR1 SGHNT and CDR2 YENEEA. For the CDR3, the DNA is TGTGCCAGCAGCAAACTCACCCCTCTAGGGCCTACCTACGAGCAGTACTTC. The encoded protein is CASSKLTPLGPTYEQYF.

V and J are TRBV7-8 and TRBJ2-5; no clear D. V gave up 1 base and J gave up 2 bases, with 5 bases separating them. The germline CDR1 and CDR2 sequences are SGHVS and FQNEAQ. The length of the CDR3 is 13 residues. CDR3 in amino acids: CASSLGDQETQYF. The CDR3 nucleotides are TGTGCCAGCAGCTTAGGCGATCAAGAGACCCAGTACTTC.

The V and J genes are TRBV2 and TRBJ2-7; D remains unclear. CDR3 length: 11 amino acids. The germline gives CDR1 SNHLY, CDR2 FYNNEI. The V and J ends lost 5 bases and 9 bases respectively, with 11 bases between them. The CDR3 region is CASSTVLTQYF. In nucleotides, the CDR3 is TGTGCCAGCAGTACCGTTCTGACGCAGTACTTC. Full variable domain (rest looked up from reference TRBV2 and TRBJ2-7): EPEVTQTPSHQVTQMGQEVILRCVPISNHLYFYWYRQILGQKVEFLVSFYNNEISEKSEIFDDQFSVERPDGSNFTLKIRSTKLEDSAMYFCASSTVLTQYFGPGTRLTVT.

The chain employs TRBV28 and TRBJ2-5; D gene uncertain. Germline CDR1 and CDR2: MDHEN and SYDVKM. This CDR3 has 13 amino acids. The V and J ends lost 7 bases and 5 bases respectively, with 14 bases between them. Here the CDR3 reads CASTLFGWETQYF. CDR3 DNA sequence: TGTGCCAGCACCCTATTCGGGTGGGAGACCCAGTACTTC.